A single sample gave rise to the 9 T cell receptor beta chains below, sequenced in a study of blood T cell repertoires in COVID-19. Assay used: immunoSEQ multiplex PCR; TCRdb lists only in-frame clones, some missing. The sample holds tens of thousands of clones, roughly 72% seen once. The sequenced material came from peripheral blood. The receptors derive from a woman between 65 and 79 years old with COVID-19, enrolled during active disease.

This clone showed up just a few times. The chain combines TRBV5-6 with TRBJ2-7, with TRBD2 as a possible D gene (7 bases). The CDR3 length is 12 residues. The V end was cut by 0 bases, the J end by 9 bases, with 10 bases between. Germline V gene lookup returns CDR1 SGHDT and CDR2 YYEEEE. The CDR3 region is CASSLARGAQYV. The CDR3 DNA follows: TGTGCCAGCAGCTTGGCCCGGGGGGCGCAGTACGTC.

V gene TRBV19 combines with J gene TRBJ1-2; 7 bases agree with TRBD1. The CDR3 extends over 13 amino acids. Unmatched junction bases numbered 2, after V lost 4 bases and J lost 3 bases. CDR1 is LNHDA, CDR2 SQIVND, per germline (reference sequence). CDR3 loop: CASSTTGYYGYTF. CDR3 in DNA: TGTGCCAGTAGTACGACAGGGTACTATGGCTACACCTTC. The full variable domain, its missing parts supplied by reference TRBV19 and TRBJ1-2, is DGGITQSPKYLFRKEGQNVTLSCEQNLNHDAMYWYRQDPGQGLRLIYYSQIVNDFQKGDIAEGYSVSREKKESFPLTVTSAQKNPTAFYLCASSTTGYYGYTFGSGTRLTVV.

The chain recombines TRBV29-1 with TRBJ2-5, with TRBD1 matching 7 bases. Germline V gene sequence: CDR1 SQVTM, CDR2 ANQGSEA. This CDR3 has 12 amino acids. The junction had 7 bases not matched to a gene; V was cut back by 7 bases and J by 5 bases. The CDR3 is CSGRTGGETQYF. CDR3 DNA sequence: TGCAGCGGGAGGACAGGCGGGGAGACCCAGTACTTC.

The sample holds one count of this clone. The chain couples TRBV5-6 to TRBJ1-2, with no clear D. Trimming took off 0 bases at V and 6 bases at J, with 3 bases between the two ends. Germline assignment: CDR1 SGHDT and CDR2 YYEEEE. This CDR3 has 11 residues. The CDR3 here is CASSLADGYTF. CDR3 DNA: TGTGCCAGCAGCTTGGCCGATGGCTACACCTTC.

DNA for the CDR3: TGTGCCAGCAGCTTTGGACAGGGGGCCCAAGAGACCCAGTACTTC. Encoded protein: CASSFGQGAQETQYF. This chain links TRBV11-2 with TRBJ2-5; 11 nucleotides align to TRBD1. The CDR3 extends over 15 amino acids. The germline V gene encodes CDR1 SGHAT and CDR2 FQNNGV. V shed 3 bases and J 1 base; nucleotides not matched to a gene: 1.

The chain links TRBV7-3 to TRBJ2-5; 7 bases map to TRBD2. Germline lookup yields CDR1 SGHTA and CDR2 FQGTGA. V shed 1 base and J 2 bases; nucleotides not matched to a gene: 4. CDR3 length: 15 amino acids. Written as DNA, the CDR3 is TGTGCCAGCAGCTTAAGGGCGGGGGAGCAAGAGACCCAGTACTTC. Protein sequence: CASSLRAGEQETQYF.

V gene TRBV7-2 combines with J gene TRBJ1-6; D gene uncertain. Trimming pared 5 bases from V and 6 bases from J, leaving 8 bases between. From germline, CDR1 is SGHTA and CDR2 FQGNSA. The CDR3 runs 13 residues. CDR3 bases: TGTGCCAGCAGCCCGGACTTTAATTCACCCCTCCACTTT. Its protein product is CASSPDFNSPLHF.

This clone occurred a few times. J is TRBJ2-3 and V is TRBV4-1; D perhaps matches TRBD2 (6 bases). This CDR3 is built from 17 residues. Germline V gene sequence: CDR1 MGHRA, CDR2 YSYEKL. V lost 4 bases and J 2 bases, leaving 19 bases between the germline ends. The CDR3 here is CASSRGEFSVATDTQYF. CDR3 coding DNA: TGCGCCAGCAGCCGGGGGGAGTTTTCCGTTGCCACAGATACGCAGTATTTT.

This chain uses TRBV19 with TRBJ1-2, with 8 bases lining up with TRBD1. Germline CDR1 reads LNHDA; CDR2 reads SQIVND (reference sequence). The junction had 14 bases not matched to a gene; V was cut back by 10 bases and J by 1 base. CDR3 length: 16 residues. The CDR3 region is CATRAPPRGLNYGYTF. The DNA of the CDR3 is TGTGCCACTCGAGCCCCTCCCAGGGGGCTTAACTATGGCTACACCTTC.